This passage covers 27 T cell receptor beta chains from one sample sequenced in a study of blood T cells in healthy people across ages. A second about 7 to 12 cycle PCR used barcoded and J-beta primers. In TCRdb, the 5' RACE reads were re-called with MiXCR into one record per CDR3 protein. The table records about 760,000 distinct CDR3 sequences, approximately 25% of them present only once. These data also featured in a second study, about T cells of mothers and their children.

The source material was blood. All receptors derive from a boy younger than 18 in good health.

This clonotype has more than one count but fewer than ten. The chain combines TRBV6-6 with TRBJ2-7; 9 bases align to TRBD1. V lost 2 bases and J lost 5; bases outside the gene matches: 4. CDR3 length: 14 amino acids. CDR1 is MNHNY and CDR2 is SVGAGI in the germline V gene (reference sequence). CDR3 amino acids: CASSYRDRVHEQYF. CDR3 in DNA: TGTGCCAGCAGTTACCGGGACAGGGTTCACGAGCAGTACTTC.

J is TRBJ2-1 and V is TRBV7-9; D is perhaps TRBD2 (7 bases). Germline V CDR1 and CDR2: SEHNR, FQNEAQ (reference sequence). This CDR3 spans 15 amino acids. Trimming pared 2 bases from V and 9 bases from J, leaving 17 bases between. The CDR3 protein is CASSLSGGAVLEQFF. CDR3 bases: TGTGCCAGCAGCTTATCGGGGGGCGCGGTTCTTGAGCAGTTCTTC.

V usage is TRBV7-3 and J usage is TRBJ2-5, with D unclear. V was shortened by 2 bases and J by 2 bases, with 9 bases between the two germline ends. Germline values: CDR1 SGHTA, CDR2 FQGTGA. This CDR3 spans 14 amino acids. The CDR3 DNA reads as TGTGCCAGCAGCTTACGGGCCAAACAAGAGACCCAGTACTTC. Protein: CASSLRAKQETQYF.

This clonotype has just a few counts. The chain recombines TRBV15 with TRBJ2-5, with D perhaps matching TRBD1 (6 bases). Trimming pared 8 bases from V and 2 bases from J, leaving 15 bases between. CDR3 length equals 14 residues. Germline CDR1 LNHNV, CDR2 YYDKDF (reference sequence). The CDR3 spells CATSTERGQETQYF. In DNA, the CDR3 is TGTGCCACCTCGACCGAAAGGGGGCAAGAGACCCAGTACTTC.

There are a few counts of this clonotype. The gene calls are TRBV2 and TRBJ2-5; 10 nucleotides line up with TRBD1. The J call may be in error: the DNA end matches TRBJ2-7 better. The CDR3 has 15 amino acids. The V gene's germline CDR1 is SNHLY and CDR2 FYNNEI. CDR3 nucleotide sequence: TGTGCCAGCAGAGGGGACAGGGGAGGATCCTACGAGCAGTACTTC. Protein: CASRGDRGGSYEQYF.

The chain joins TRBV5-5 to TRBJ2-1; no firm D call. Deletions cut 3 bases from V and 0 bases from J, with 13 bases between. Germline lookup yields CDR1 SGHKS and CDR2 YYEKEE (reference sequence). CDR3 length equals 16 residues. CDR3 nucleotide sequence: TGTGCCAGCAGCTCGCCGGCAGCCGCCTCCTACAATGAGCAGTTCTTC. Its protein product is CASSSPAAASYNEQFF.

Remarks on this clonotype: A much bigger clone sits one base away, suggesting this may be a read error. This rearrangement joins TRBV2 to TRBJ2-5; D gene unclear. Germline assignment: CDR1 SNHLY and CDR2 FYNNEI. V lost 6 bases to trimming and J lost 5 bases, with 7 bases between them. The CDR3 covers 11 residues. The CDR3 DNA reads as TGTGCCAGCAGCCCGTGGGAGACCCAGTACTTC. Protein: CASSPWETQYF.

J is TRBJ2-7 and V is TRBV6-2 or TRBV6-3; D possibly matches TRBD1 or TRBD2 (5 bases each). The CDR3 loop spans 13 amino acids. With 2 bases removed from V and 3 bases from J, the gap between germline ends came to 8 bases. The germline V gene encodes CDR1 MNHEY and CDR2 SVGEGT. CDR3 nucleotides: TGTGCCAGCAGTTACGAGGGGATCTACGAGCAGTACTTC. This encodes CASSYEGIYEQYF.

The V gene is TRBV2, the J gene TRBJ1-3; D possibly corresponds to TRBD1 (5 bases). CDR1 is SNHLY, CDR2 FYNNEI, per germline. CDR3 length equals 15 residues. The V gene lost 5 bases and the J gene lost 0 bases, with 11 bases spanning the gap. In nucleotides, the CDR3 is TGTGCCAGCAGTCCTGGGGGGTACTCTGGAAACACCATATATTTT. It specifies CASSPGGYSGNTIYF.

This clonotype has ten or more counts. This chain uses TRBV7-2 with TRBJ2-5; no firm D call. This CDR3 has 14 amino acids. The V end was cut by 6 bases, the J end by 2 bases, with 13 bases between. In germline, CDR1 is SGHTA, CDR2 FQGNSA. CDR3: CASSLSITQETQYF. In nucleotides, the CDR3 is TGTGCCAGCAGTCTCAGTATTACTCAAGAGACCCAGTACTTC.

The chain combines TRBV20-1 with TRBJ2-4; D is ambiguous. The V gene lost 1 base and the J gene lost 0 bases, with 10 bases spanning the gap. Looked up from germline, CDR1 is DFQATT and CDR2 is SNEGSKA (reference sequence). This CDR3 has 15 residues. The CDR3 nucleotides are TGCAGTGCTAGAGCGAGAACGGTAGCCAAAAACATTCAGTACTTC. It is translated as CSARARTVAKNIQYF.

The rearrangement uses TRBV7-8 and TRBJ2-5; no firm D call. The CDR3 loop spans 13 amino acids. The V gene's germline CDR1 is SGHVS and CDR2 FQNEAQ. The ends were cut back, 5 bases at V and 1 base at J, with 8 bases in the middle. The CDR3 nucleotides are TGTGCCAGCAGCAAGGTCGTCCAAGAGACCCAGTACTTC. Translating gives CASSKVVQETQYF.

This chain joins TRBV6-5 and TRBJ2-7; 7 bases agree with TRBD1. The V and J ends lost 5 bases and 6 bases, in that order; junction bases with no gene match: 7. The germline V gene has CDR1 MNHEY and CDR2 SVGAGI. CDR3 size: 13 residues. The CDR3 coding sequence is TGTGCCAGCAGTCCCGGGACAGTCGGCGAGCAGTACTTC. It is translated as CASSPGTVGEQYF.

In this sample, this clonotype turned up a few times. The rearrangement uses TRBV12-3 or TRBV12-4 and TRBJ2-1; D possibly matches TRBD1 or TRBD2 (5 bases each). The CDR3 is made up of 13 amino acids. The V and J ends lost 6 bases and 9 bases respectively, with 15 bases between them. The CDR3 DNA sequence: TGTGCCAGCAGGATCCTCGGGACCCCTGAGCAGTTCTTC. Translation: CASRILGTPEQFF.

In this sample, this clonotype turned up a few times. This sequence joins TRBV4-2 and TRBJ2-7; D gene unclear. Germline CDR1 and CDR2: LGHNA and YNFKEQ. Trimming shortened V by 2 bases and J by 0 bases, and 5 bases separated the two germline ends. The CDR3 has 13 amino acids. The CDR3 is CASSQSSSYEQYF. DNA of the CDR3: TGTGCCAGCAGCCAATCCTCCTCCTACGAGCAGTACTTC.

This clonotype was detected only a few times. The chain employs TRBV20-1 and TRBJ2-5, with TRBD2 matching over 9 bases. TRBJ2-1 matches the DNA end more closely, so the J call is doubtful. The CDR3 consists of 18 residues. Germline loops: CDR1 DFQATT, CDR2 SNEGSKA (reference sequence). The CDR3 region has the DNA TGCAGTGCTAGAGATCTAGGACTAGCGATTACCGCCAATAATGAGCAGTTCTTC. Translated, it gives CSARDLGLAITANNEQFF.

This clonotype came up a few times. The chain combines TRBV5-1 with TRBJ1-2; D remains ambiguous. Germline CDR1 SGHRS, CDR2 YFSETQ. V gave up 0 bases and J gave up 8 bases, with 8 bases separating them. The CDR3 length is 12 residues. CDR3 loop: CASSLEGLGYTF. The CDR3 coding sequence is TGCGCCAGCAGCTTGGAGGGATTAGGCTACACCTTC.

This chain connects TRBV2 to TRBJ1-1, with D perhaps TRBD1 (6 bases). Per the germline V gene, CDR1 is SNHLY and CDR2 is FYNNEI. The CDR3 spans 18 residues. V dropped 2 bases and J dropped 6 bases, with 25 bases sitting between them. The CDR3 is CASSEWAFRGSFNAEAFF. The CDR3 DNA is TGTGCCAGCAGTGAATGGGCCTTCAGGGGCAGCTTTAACGCTGAAGCTTTCTTT.

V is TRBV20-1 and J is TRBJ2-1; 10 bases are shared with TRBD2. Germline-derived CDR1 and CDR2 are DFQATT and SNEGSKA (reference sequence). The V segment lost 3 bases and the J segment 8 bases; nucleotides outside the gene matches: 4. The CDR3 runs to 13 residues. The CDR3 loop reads CSARGTSAYEQFF. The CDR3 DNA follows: TGCAGTGCTAGGGGGACTAGCGCCTATGAGCAGTTCTTC.

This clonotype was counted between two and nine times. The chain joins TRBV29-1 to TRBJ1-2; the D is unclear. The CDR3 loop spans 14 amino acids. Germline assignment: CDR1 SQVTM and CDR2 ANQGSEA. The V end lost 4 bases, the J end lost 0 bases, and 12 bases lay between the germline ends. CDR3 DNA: TGCAGCGTTGCCTCGTTTGAAGCTAACTATGGCTACACCTTC. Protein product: CSVASFEANYGYTF.

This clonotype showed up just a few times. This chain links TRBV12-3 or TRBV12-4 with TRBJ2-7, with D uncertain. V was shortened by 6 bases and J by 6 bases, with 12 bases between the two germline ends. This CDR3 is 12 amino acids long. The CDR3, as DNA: TGTGCCAGCAGCCTTCCGTGGCGCGAGCAGTACTTC. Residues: CASSLPWREQYF.

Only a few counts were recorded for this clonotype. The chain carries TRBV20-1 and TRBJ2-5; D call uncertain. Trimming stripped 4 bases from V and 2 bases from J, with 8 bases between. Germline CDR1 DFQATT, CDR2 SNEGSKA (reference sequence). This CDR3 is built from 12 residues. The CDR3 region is CSAIRQQETQYF. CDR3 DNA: TGCAGTGCTATACGGCAGCAAGAGACCCAGTACTTC.

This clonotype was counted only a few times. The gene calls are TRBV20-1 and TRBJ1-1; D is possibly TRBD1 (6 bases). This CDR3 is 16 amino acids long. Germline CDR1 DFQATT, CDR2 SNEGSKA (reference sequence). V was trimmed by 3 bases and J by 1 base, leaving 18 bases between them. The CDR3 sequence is CSASMGPQGPNTEAFF. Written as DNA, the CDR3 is TGCAGTGCTAGTATGGGTCCACAGGGCCCGAACACTGAAGCTTTCTTT.

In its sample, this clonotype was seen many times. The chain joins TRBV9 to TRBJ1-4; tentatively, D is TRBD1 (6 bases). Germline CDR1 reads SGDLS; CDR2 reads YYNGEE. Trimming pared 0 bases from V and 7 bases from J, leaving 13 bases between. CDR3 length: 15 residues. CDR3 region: CASSVDPGASEKLFF. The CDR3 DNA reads TGTGCCAGCAGCGTAGATCCAGGGGCTAGTGAAAAACTGTTTTTT.

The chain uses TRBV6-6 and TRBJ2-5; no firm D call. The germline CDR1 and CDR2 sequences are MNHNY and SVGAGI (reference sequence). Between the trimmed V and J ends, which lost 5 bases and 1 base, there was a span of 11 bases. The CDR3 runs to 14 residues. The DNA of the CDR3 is TGTGCCAGCAGTGACGGTTCGGTCCAAGAGACCCAGTACTTC. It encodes CASSDGSVQETQYF.

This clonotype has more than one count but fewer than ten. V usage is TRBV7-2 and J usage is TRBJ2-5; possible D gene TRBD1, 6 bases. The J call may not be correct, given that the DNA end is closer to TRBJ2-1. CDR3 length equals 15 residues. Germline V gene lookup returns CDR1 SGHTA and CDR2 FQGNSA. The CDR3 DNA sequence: TGTGCCAGCACGGAAACAGGGTATGGGTCCAATGAGCAGTTCTTC. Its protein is CASTETGYGSNEQFF.

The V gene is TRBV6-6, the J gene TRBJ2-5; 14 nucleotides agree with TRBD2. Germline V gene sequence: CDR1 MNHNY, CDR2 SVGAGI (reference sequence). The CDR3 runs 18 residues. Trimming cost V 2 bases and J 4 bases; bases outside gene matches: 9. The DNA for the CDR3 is TGTGCCAGCAGTTACGGGAAGGGACTAGCGGGGGAGGGAGAGACCCAGTACTTC. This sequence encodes CASSYGKGLAGEGETQYF.